Each of the 27 T cell receptor beta chains below was sequenced from the same sample in a study of T cells in Graves' hyperthyroidism and ophthalmopathy. TCR beta CDR3 region amplification was performed from RNA transcripts. The HTBI primer set served for first-round RT-PCR of the TCR CDR3. TCRdb called the multiplex PCR reads again in MiXCR, with one record for every CDR3 protein. The sample contains some 270,000 distinct CDR3 sequences, approximately 12% of which appear only once. What was sequenced was blood. These receptors came from a young woman with Graves' hyperthyroidism that later progressed to Graves' ophthalmopathy.

This clonotype showed up many times. The chain couples TRBV5-6 to TRBJ2-5; D perhaps matches TRBD1 (6 bases). The CDR3 runs 18 residues. Deletions cut 0 bases from V and 4 bases from J, with 22 bases between. Germline CDR1 reads SGHDT; CDR2 reads YYEEEE. CDR3 sequence (DNA): TGTGCCAGCAGCTTGGATATTAGTCTGGGGGCAGGAGGAGAGACCCAGTACTTC. This sequence encodes CASSLDISLGAGGETQYF.

Many counts were recorded for this clonotype. J is TRBJ1-5 and V is TRBV4-1; D gene uncertain. CDR3 length: 16 residues. Germline V gives CDR1 MGHRA, CDR2 YSYEKL. V was pared by 2 bases and J by 2 bases, with 13 bases between. The CDR3 DNA reads TGCGCCAGCAGCCAAATCGGAAGAGGCGGCAATCAGCCCCAGCATTTT. Protein product: CASSQIGRGGNQPQHF.

This clonotype was found many times. The chain links TRBV15 to TRBJ1-1, with 8 bases aligning to TRBD1. This CDR3 region has 17 residues. Germline CDR1 LNHNV, CDR2 YYDKDF (reference sequence). The junction had 10 bases not matched to a gene; V was cut back by 0 bases and J by 4 bases. CDR3 in amino acids: CATSRDPIGQGGTEAFF. CDR3 nucleotide sequence: TGTGCCACCAGCAGAGATCCTATAGGACAGGGTGGCACTGAAGCTTTCTTT.

This clonotype was detected many times. V usage is TRBV28 and J usage is TRBJ1-2, with unresolved D. In germline, CDR1 is MDHEN, CDR2 SYDVKM. The CDR3 has 12 amino acids. Deletions cut 8 bases from V and 4 bases from J, with 11 bases between. The CDR3 loop reads CASVEGSYGYTF. In DNA form, the CDR3 reads TGTGCCAGCGTTGAAGGGAGCTATGGCTACACCTTC.

This clonotype has at least ten counts. The genes are TRBV10-3 and TRBJ1-1; tentative D call: TRBD1 (5 bases). CDR3 length: 11 residues. Between the trimmed V and J ends, which lost 10 bases and 2 bases, there was a span of 8 bases. Germline V CDR1 and CDR2: ENHRY, SYGVKD. The CDR3 DNA reads TGTGCCACCTGGGGCAACACTGAAGCTTTCTTT. This gives the protein CATWGNTEAFF.

There are many counts of this clonotype. V and J are TRBV4-3 and TRBJ2-3; D perhaps matches TRBD2 (5 bases). CDR1 is LGHNA and CDR2 is YSLEER in the germline V gene. Trimming stripped 0 bases from V and 3 bases from J, with 7 bases between. The CDR3 totals 14 residues. CDR3 nucleotides: TGCGCCAGCAGCCAAGATCGGGGTACAGATACGCAGTATTTT. This encodes CASSQDRGTDTQYF.

This clonotype was detected only a few times. The V call is TRBV20-1, the J call TRBJ1-2, with 7 positions matching TRBD1. The junction had 5 bases not matched to a gene; V was cut back by 1 base and J by 6 bases. Per germline, CDR1 DFQATT and CDR2 SNEGSKA (reference sequence). This CDR3 is built from 13 residues. Written as DNA, the CDR3 is TGCAGTGCTAGAGTTACAGGGGTAGATGGCTACACCTTC. Translated, it gives CSARVTGVDGYTF.

There are many counts of this clonotype. The chain uses TRBV12-3 or TRBV12-4 and TRBJ2-7, with 9 bases lining up with TRBD2. The CDR3 runs to 17 residues. Trimming removed 5 bases from V and 5 bases from J; junction bases left unmatched: 16. This chain's CDR3 is CASSRGAGGLIRDEQYF. CDR3 bases: TGTGCCAGCAGTAGAGGGGCGGGAGGGCTAATTCGGGACGAGCAGTACTTC.

This clonotype was detected ten times or more. The chain links TRBV29-1 to TRBJ2-2, with 9 nucleotides matching TRBD2. Unmatched junction bases numbered 10, after V lost 7 bases and J lost 4 bases. Germline-derived CDR1 and CDR2 are SQVTM and ANQGSEA. The CDR3 is 15 residues long. The CDR3: CSALAGRGPTGELFF. In DNA, the CDR3 is TGCAGCGCGCTAGCGGGGAGGGGTCCCACCGGGGAGCTGTTTTTT.

The chain has TRBV4-3 and TRBJ1-1; D possibly corresponds to TRBD1 (5 bases). This CDR3 region has 16 residues. V was clipped by 0 bases and J by 0 bases, with 11 bases between them. Germline CDR1 and CDR2: LGHNA and YSLEER. CDR3 protein: CASSQDLNRLNTEAFF. In nucleotides, the CDR3 is TGCGCCAGCAGCCAAGATCTTAACAGGTTGAACACTGAAGCTTTCTTT.

This clonotype was seen many times. This chain connects TRBV29-1 to TRBJ1-2; D perhaps matches TRBD1 (6 bases). The CDR3 runs 13 residues. Germline V gives CDR1 SQVTM, CDR2 ANQGSEA. Trimming took off 6 bases at V and 4 bases at J, with 15 bases between the two ends. CDR3: CSVGGATSYGYTF. In DNA, the CDR3 is TGCAGCGTGGGGGGGGCCACGAGCTATGGCTACACCTTC. The entire variable domain, with the rest obtained from reference TRBV29-1 and TRBJ1-2, is as follows: SAVISQKPSRDICQRGTSLTIQCQVDSQVTMMFWYRQQPGQSLTLIATANQGSEATYESGFVIDKFPISRPNLTFSTLTVSNMSPEDSSIYLCSVGGATSYGYTFGSGTRLTVV.

Only one count was recorded for this clonotype. A much larger clone differs from this one at a single base, so this may be a read error. The conserved final phenylalanine or tryptophan is absent from the CDR3, which likely points to a read error. The J gene is TRBJ2-6, the V gene TRBV28; either TRBD1 or TRBD2 may supply D (5 bases each). The CDR3 contains 15 residues. Germline lookup yields CDR1 MDHEN and CDR2 SYDVKM. Trimming removed 3 bases at V and 4 bases at J, with 10 bases between. Here the CDR3 reads CASSFIGEGANVLTS. The DNA for the CDR3 is TGTGCCAGCAGTTTTATAGGGGAGGGGGCCAACGTCCTGACTTCC.

This clonotype was counted many times. The rearrangement uses TRBV7-3 and TRBJ2-7; 14 bases are shared with TRBD2. V lost 4 bases and J lost 7; bases outside the gene matches: 6. The CDR3 extends over 15 amino acids. Per germline, CDR1 SGHTA and CDR2 FQGTGA. CDR3 sequence reads: CASSSGLAGVGEQYF. The CDR3 DNA follows: TGTGCCAGCAGCTCGGGACTAGCGGGAGTTGGGGAGCAGTACTTC. Supplemented by reference TRBV7-3 and TRBJ2-7, the full variable domain reads GAGVSQTPSNKVTEKGKYVELRCDPISGHTALYWYRQSLGQGPEFLIYFQGTGAADDSGLPNDRFFAVRPEGSVSTLKIQRTERGDSAVYLCASSSGLAGVGEQYFGPGTRLTVT.

This rearrangement joins TRBV19 to TRBJ2-4, with a tentative D call TRBD1 (6 bases). The germline CDR1 and CDR2 sequences are LNHDA and SQIVND (reference sequence). Trimming took 6 bases from V and 3 from J, leaving 15 bases between them. The CDR3 extends over 15 amino acids. CDR3 amino acids: CASSSLDSGKNIQYF. The CDR3 DNA sequence: TGTGCCAGTAGCTCATTGGACAGCGGCAAAAACATTCAGTACTTC.

J is TRBJ2-5 and V is TRBV19; D gene ambiguous. CDR3 size: 11 residues. In germline, CDR1 is LNHDA, CDR2 SQIVND (reference sequence). The V end lost 8 bases, the J end lost 4 bases, and 8 bases lay between the germline ends. In DNA form, the CDR3 reads TGTGCCAGTGGACGGAGAGAGACCCAGTACTTC. Its translation is CASGRRETQYF.

This clonotype has at least ten counts. The V gene is TRBV6-5, the J gene TRBJ1-1; unclear D gene. The CDR3 totals 11 residues. Per germline, CDR1 MNHEY and CDR2 SVGAGI. V lost 8 bases and J lost 2, with 6 bases in between. The CDR3 DNA reads TGTGCCAGCCATCGCAACACTGAAGCTTTCTTT. Translated, it gives CASHRNTEAFF.

The chain carries TRBV6-1 and TRBJ2-1, with D perhaps being TRBD1 or TRBD2 (5 bases each). The CDR3 is made up of 14 amino acids. Germline lookup yields CDR1 MNHNS and CDR2 SASEGT. Trimming stripped 5 bases from V and 9 bases from J, with 17 bases between. The CDR3 here is CASSLSPGTLEQFF. CDR3 nucleotides: TGTGCCAGCAGTTTATCCCCCGGGACCCTTGAGCAGTTCTTC.

This clonotype has at least ten counts. The V call is TRBV7-2, the J call TRBJ1-2; no definite D call. Germline lookup yields CDR1 SGHTA and CDR2 FQGNSA. The CDR3 totals 15 residues. V lost 1 base and J 0 bases, leaving 9 bases between the germline ends. For the CDR3, the DNA is TGTGCCAGCAGCTTAGAAGCCAGAGCTAACTATGGCTACACCTTC. Protein product: CASSLEARANYGYTF.

This clonotype occurred many times. The rearrangement uses TRBV7-2 and TRBJ2-1, with D possibly being TRBD2 (6 bases). Trimming pared 1 base from V and 4 bases from J, leaving 14 bases between. The CDR3 runs 16 residues. The germline V gene has CDR1 SGHTA and CDR2 FQGNSA. In DNA form, the CDR3 reads TGTGCCAGCAGCTTAGGCGGAGGGGTTGCTTACAATGAGCAGTTCTTC. Translated, it gives CASSLGGGVAYNEQFF.

In this sample, this clonotype turned up many times. DNA of the CDR3: TGTGCCAGCAGTACCGGACTAGTCTGGCAGTACTTC. Translating gives CASSTGLVWQYF. The chain couples TRBV28 to TRBJ2-7; 7 nucleotides align to TRBD2. Trimming cost V 5 bases and J 9 bases; bases outside gene matches: 7. Germline V gene sequence: CDR1 MDHEN, CDR2 SYDVKM. This CDR3 is 12 amino acids long.

This clonotype was observed at least ten times. The rearrangement uses TRBV27 and TRBJ1-5, with D uncertain. The CDR3 extends over 14 amino acids. V was trimmed by 4 bases and J by 1 base, leaving 8 bases between them. CDR1 is MNHEY and CDR2 is SMNVEV in the germline V gene (reference sequence). The CDR3 coding sequence is TGTGCCAGCAGTTCGGTGGTGAGCAATCAGCCCCAGCATTTT. It encodes CASSSVVSNQPQHF.

This clonotype showed up many times. J is TRBJ1-5 and V is TRBV6-2 or TRBV6-3; D is unclear. This CDR3 spans 16 amino acids. Looked up from germline, CDR1 is MNHEY and CDR2 is SVGEGT. Trimming removed 0 bases at V and 5 bases at J, with 14 bases between. CDR3 sequence reads: CASSYSINHGDQPQHF. Here the CDR3 DNA reads TGTGCCAGCAGTTACTCGATAAACCACGGGGATCAGCCCCAGCATTTT.

The gene calls are TRBV12-3 or TRBV12-4 and TRBJ1-2, with D perhaps matching TRBD1 (6 bases). This CDR3 has 13 amino acids. Trimming shortened V by 3 bases and J by 7 bases, and 12 bases separated the two germline ends. In DNA, the CDR3 is TGTGCCAGCAGTTTCGGCAGGGGTGGTGGCTACACCTTC. Protein sequence: CASSFGRGGGYTF.

This clonotype has more than one count but fewer than ten. The chain carries TRBV6-2 or TRBV6-3 and TRBJ2-1, with D possibly TRBD1 on 6 matching bases. CDR1 and CDR2 from the germline V gene are MNHEY and SVGEGT. The V and J ends lost 11 bases and 0 bases respectively, with 14 bases between them. The CDR3 is 14 amino acids. CDR3 in amino acids: CACDTGSSYNEQFF. The CDR3 region has the DNA TGTGCCTGCGACACAGGGAGCTCCTACAATGAGCAGTTCTTC.

The table lists this clonotype with many counts. The V and J genes are TRBV28 and TRBJ2-3; TRBD2 aligns across 9 bases. The CDR3 is 14 residues long. The J segment lost 4 bases and the V segment lost 5 bases, leaving 4 bases of the junction unmatched. Per the germline V gene, CDR1 is MDHEN and CDR2 is SYDVKM. CDR3 nucleotides: TGTGCCAGCAGTGCCGGACTAGCGCCAGATACGCAGTATTTT. This translates into CASSAGLAPDTQYF.

There are a few counts of this clonotype. The chain couples TRBV7-3 to TRBJ2-3; D gene uncertain. The V and J ends lost 1 base and 1 base respectively, with 6 bases between them. The CDR3 totals 14 residues. Germline-derived CDR1 and CDR2 are SGHTA and FQGTGA. The CDR3 region is CASSLIGRTDTQYF. The CDR3 region has the DNA TGTGCCAGCAGCTTAATTGGGCGCACAGATACGCAGTATTTT.

The V call is TRBV7-9, the J call TRBJ2-5, with 9 bases identical to TRBD2. V dropped 2 bases and J dropped 5; count of bases not matched to a gene: 9. CDR1 is SEHNR, CDR2 FQNEAQ, per germline (reference sequence). The CDR3 runs 16 residues. The CDR3, as DNA: TGTGCCAGCAGCTTATCACTAGCGGGTCTTATGGAGACCCAGTACTTC. Protein: CASSLSLAGLMETQYF.